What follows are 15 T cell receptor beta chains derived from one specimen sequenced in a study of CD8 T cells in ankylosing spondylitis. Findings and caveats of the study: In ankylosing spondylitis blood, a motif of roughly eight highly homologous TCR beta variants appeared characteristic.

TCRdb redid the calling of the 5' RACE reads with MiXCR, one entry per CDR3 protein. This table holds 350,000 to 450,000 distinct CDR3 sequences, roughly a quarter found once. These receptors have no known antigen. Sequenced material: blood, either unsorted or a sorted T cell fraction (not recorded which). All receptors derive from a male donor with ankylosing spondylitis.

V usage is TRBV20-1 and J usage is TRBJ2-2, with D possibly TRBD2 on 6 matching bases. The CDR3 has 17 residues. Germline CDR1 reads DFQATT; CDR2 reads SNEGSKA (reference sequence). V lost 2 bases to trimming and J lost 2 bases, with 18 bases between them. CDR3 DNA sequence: TGCAGTGCTAGATCGACCTCACAGGAGGGCAACACCGGGGAGCTGTTTTTT. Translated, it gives CSARSTSQEGNTGELFF.

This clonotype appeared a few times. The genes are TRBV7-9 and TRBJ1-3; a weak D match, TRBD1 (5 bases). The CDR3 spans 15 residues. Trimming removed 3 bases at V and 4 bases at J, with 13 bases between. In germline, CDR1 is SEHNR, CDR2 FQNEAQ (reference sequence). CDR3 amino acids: CASSFPSTAGNTIYF. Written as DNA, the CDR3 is TGTGCCAGCAGCTTTCCCTCGACAGCGGGAAACACCATATATTTT. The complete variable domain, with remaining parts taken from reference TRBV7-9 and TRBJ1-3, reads DTGVSQNPRHKITKRGQNVTFRCDPISEHNRLYWYRQTLGQGPEFLTYFQNEAQLEKSRLLSDRFSAERPKGSFSTLEIQRTEQGDSAMYLCASSFPSTAGNTIYFGEGSWLTVV.

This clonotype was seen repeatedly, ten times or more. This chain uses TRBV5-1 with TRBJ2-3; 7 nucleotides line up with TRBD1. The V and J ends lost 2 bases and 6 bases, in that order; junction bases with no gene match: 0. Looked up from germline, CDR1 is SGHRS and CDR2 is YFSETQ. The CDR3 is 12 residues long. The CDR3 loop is CASSLQGDTQYF. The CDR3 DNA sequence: TGCGCCAGCAGCTTACAGGGGGATACGCAGTATTTT.

CDR3 region: CASSRETGGTGELFF. The CDR3 bases are TGTGCCAGCAGCCGAGAAACAGGGGGAACCGGGGAGCTGTTTTTT. The genes are TRBV11-2 and TRBJ2-2; 8 nucleotides match TRBD1. CDR3 size: 15 residues. The germline V gene has CDR1 SGHAT and CDR2 FQNNGV. Unmatched junction bases numbered 7, after V lost 5 bases and J lost 5 bases.

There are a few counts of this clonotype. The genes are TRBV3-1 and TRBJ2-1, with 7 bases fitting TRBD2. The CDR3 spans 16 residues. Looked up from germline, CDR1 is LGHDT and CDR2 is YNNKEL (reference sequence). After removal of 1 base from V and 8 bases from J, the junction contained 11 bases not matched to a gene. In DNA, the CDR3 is TGTGCCAGCAGCCAAGCCCTCGGCGGGAGATCACATGAGCAGTTCTTC. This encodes CASSQALGGRSHEQFF.

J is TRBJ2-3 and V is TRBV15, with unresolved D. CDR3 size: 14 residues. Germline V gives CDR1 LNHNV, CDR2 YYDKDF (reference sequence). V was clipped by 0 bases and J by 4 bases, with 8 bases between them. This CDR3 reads CATSRDSFSDTQYF. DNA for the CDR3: TGTGCCACCAGCAGAGATTCCTTCTCAGATACGCAGTATTTT.

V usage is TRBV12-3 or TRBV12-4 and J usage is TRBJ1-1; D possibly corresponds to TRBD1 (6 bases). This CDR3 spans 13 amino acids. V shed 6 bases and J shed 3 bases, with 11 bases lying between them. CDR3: CASSRHRDTEAFF. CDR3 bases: TGTGCCAGCAGCCGCCACAGGGACACTGAAGCTTTCTTT.

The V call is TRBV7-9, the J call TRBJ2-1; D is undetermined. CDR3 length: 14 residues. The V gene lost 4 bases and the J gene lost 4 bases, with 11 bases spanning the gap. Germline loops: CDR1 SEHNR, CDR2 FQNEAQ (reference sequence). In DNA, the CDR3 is TGTGCCAGCAGCTCACCCCTAAAATACAATGAGCAGTTCTTC. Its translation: CASSSPLKYNEQFF.

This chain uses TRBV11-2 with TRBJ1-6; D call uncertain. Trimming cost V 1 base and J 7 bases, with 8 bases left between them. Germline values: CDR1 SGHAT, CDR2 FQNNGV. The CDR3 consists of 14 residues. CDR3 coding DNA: TGTGCCAGCAGCTTAGTTGGGAGCAATTCACCCCTCCACTTT. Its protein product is CASSLVGSNSPLHF.

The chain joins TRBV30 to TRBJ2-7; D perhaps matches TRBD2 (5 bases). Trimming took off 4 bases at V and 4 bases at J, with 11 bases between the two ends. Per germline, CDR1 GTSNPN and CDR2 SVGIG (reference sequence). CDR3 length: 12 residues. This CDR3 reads CAWTTSSYEQYF. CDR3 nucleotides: TGTGCCTGGACCACTAGTAGTTACGAGCAGTACTTC.

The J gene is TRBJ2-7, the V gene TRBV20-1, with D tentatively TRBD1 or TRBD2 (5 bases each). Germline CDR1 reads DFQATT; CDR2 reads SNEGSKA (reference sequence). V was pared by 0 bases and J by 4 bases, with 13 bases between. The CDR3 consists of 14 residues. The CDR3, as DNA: TGCAGTGCTAGAGAAAGGGGACCCGCTTACGAGCAGTACTTC. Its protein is CSARERGPAYEQYF.

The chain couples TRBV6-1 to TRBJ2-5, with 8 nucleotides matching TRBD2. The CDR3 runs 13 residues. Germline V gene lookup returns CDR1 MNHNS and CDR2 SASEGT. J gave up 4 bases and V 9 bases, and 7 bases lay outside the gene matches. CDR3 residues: CASTREGAETQYF. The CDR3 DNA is TGTGCCAGTACTCGGGAGGGTGCAGAGACCCAGTACTTC.

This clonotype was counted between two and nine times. In DNA, the CDR3 is TGTGCCAGCAGCTTGGGTACAGGGTATTTGAACGAGCAGTACGTC. This sequence encodes CASSLGTGYLNEQYV. V usage is TRBV5-6 and J usage is TRBJ2-7; TRBD1 might be the D (6 bases). Germline V lookup: CDR1 SGHDT, CDR2 YYEEEE. V dropped 0 bases and J dropped 5 bases, with 15 bases sitting between them. The CDR3 is made up of 15 amino acids.

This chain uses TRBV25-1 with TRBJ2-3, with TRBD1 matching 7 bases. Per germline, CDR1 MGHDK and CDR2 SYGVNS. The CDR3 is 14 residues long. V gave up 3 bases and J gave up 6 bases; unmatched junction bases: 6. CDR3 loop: CASSETGWRDTQYF. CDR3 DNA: TGTGCCAGCAGTGAGACAGGGTGGAGGGATACGCAGTATTTT.

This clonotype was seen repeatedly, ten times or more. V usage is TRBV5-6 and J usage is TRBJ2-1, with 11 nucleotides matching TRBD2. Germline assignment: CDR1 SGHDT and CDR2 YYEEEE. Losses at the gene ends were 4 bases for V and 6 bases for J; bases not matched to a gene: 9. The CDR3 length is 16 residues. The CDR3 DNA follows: TGTGCCAGCAGCCAGCTACTAGCGGGAGACCCCAATGAGCAGTTCTTC. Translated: CASSQLLAGDPNEQFF.